This TCR beta chain was profiled in a study of blood T cell dynamics during melanoma immunotherapy. Study information: Metastatic melanoma patients received first-line pembrolizumab or nivolumab plus ipilimumab.

CDR3 size: 15 residues. The germline gives CDR1 SNHLY, CDR2 FYNNEI. Unmatched junction bases numbered 5, after V lost 6 bases and J lost 0 bases. Described time point: week 3, after first cycle of checkpoint inhibitor. Sampling occurred pretreatment (T0) and at week 3 (W3), after cycle one of checkpoint blockade. Assay: immunoSEQ multiplex PCR; the TCRdb copy retains only in-frame clones and omits some. In the table there are about 19,000 clones, about 85% of which are singletons. The source of this sequence is a human donor with melanoma. This chain connects TRBV2 to TRBJ2-7; 10 bases match TRBD2. The specimen was blood, collected from a patient treated with checkpoint blockade. The CDR3 loop is CASRAGTSASYEQYF. CDR3 nucleotides: TGTGCCAGCAGGGCCGGGACTAGCGCCTCCTACGAGCAGTACTTC.